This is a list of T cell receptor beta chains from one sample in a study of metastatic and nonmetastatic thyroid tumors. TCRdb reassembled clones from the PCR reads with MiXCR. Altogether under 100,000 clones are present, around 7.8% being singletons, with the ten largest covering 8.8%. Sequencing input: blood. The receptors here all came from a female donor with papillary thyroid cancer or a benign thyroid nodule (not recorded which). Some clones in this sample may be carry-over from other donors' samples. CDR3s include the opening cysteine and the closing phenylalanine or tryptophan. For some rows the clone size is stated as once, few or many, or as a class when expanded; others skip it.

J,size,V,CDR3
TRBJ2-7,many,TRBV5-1,CASSLRDTYEQYF
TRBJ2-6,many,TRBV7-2,CASSDREGRPWDSGANVLTF
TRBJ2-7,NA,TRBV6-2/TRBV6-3,CASSYKLNYEQYF
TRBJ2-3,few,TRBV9,CASSVGARSGTDTQYF
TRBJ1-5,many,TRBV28,CASSFPSRDRARNGNQPQHF
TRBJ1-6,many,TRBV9,CASSDGARTSPLHF
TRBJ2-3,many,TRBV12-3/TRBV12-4,CASSPGVKGRTDTQYF
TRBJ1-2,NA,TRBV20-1,CSWQGQYGYTF
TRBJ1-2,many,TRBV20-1,CSARDLIRQAPYGYTF
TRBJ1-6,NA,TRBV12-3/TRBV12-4,CASRKTGEDSPLHF
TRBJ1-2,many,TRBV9,CASSVEAQDGYGYTF
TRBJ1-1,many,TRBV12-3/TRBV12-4,CASTRASLNTEAFF
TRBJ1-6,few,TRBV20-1,CSATLTAASATSYNSPLHF
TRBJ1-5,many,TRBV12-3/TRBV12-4,CASSFGGGRRIGPQHF
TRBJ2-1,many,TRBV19,CASSIGLAITTSYNEQFF
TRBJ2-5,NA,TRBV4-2,CASSQGRGYNQETQYF
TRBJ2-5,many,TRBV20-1,CSATPGQGGKTQYF
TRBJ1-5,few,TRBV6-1,CASSATGGGNQPQHF
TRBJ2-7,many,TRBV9,CASSATGFLGEQYF
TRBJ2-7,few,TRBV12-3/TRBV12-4,CASTEEGQGVEEQYF
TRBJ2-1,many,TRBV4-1,CASSQGRGGDNEQFF
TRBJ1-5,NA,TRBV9,CASSQGYGGQPQHF
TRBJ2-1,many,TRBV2,CASTRTGPSYNEQFF
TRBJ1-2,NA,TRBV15,CATSRDGDREQLVHGYTF
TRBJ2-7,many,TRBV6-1,CASSREGAGGYEQYF
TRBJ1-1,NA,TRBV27,CASSFRQGTEAFF
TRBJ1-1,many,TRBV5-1,CASSLAVSAFNTEAFF
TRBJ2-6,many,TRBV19,CASSPTGHSGANVLTF
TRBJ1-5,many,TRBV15,CATSFQGVGQPQHF
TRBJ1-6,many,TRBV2,CASSVYRVGSPLHF
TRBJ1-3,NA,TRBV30,CAWSDHVSGNTIYF
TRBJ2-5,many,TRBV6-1,CASNAAGGGETQYF
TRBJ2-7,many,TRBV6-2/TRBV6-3,CASRTRGVFYEQYF
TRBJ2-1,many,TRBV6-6,CASSYRLGVTYNEQFF
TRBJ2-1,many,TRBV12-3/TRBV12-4,CASRLDTLYSEQFF
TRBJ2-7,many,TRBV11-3,CASSPGRGQLKDEQYF
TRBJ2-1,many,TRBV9,CASSVVETAYNEQFF
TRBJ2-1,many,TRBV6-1,CASSTYSGVRDEQFF
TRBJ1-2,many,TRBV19,CASSPRDRGYTF
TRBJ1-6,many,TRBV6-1,CASTPLQSSYNSPLHF
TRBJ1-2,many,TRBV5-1,CASSWDRAGGYTF
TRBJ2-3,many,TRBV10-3,CAISVGGSSTDTQYF
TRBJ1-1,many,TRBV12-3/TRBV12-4,CASSSGQGYTEAFF
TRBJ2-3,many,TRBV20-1,CSAPGSSGGSDTQYF
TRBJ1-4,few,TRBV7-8,CASSLDDATNEKLFF
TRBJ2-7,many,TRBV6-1,CASSWGQGIYEQYF
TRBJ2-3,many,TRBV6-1,CASGGGAFGTDTQYF